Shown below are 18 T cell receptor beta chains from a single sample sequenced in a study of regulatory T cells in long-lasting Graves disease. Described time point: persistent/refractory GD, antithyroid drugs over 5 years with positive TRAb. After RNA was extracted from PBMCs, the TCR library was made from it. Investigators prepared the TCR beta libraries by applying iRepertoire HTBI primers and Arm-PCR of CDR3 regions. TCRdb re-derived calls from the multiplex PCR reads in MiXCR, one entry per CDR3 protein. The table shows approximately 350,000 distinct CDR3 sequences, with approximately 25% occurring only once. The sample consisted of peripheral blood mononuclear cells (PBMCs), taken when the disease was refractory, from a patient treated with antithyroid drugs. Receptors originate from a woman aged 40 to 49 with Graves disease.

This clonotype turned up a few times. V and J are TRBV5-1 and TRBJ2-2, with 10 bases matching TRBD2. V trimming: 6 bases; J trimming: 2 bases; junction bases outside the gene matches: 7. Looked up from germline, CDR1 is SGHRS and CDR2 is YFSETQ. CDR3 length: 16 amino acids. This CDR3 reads CASTYLAGGNTGELFF. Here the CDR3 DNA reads TGCGCCAGCACCTACTTAGCGGGAGGAAACACCGGGGAGCTGTTTTTT.

DNA of the CDR3: TGTGCCAGCAGCCAAACACCAGGAATCAGAAGGGCTAGGTCGGAGGGCTACACCTTC. It codes for CASSQTPGIRRARSEGYTF. V is TRBV11-2 and J is TRBJ1-2; D unresolved. CDR1 SGHAT and CDR2 FQNNGV come from the germline V gene. The CDR3 loop spans 19 amino acids. Between the trimmed V and J ends, which lost 5 bases and 8 bases, there was a span of 33 bases.

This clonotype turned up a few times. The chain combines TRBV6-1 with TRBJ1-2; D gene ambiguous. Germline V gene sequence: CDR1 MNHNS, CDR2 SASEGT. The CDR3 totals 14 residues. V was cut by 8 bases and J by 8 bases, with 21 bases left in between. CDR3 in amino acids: CASDSDGILGGYTF. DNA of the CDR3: TGTGCCAGCGATTCTGACGGTATCTTAGGAGGCTACACCTTC.

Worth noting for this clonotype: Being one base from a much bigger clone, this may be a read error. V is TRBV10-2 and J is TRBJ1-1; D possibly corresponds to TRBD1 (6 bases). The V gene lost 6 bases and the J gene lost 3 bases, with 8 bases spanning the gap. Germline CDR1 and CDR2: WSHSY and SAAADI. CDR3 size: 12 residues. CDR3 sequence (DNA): TGCGCCAGCAGCGCAGGGGACACTGAAGCTTTCTTT. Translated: CASSAGDTEAFF.

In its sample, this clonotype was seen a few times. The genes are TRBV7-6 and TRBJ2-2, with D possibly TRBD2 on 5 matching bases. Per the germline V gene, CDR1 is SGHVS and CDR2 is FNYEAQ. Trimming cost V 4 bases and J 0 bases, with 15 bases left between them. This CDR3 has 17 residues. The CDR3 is CASSSRALAPNTGELFF. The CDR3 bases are TGTGCCAGCAGCTCCCGGGCCCTAGCCCCGAACACCGGGGAGCTGTTTTTT.

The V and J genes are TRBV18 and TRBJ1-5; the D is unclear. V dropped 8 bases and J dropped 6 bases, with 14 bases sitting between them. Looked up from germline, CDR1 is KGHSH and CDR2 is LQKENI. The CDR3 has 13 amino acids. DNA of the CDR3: TGTGCCAGCGCGGGAGGGCGATCTCAGCCCCAGCATTTT. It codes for CASAGGRSQPQHF. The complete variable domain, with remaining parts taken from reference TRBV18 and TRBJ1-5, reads NAGVMQNPRHLVRRRGQEARLRCSPMKGHSHVYWYRQLPEEGLKFMVYLQKENIIDESGMPKERFSAEFPKEGPSILRIQQVVRGDSAAYFCASAGGRSQPQHFGDGTRLSIL.

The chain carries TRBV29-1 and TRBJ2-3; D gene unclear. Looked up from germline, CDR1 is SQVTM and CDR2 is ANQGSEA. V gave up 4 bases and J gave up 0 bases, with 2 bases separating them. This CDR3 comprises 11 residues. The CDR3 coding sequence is TGCAGCGTTGTGAGCACAGATACGCAGTATTTT. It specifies CSVVSTDTQYF.

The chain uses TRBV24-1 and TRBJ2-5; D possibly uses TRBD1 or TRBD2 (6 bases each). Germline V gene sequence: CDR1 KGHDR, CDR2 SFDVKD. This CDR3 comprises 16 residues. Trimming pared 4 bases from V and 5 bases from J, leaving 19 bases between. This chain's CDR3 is CATSDPNLGGRETQYF. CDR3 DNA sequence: TGTGCCACCAGTGACCCTAATTTGGGGGGCAGGGAGACCCAGTACTTC.

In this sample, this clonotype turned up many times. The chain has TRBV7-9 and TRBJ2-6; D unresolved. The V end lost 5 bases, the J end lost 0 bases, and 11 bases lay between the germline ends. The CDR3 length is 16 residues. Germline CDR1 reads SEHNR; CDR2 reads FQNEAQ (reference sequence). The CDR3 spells CASSPNFDSGANVLTF. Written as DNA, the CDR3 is TGTGCCAGCAGCCCAAATTTTGACTCTGGGGCCAACGTCCTGACTTTC.

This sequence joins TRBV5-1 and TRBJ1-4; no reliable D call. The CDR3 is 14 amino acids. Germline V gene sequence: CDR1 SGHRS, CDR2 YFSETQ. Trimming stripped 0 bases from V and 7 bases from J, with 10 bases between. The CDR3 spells CASSLVGEGEKLFF. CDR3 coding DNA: TGCGCCAGCAGCTTGGTTGGGGAGGGTGAAAAACTGTTTTTT.

The CDR3 here is CASRVTSGRAFPPGELFF. For the CDR3, the DNA is TGTGCCAGCAGGGTCACTAGCGGGAGGGCCTTCCCGCCCGGGGAGCTGTTTTTT. V is TRBV28 and J is TRBJ2-2; 13 nucleotides line up with TRBD2. The CDR3 contains 18 residues. Looked up from germline, CDR1 is MDHEN and CDR2 is SYDVKM. Losses at the gene ends were 6 bases for V and 6 bases for J; bases not matched to a gene: 13.

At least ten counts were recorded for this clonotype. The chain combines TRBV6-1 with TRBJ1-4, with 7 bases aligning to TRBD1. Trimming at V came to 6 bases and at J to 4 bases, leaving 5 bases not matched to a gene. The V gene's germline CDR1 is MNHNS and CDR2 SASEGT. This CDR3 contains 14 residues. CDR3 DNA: TGTGCCAGCAGCAAAACAGGGGTTAATGAAAAACTGTTTTTT. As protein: CASSKTGVNEKLFF.

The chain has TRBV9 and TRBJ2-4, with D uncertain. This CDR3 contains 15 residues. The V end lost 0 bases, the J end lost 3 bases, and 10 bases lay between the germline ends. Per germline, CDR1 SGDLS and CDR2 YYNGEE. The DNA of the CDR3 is TGTGCCAGCAGCGTAGAGGGTACGGGCAAAAACATTCAGTACTTC. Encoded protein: CASSVEGTGKNIQYF.

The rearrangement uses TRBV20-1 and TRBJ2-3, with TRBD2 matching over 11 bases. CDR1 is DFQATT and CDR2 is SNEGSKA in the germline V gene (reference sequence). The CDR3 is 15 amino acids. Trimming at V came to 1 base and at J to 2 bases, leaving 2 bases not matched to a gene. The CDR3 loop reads CSARVLAGVTDTQYF. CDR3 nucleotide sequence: TGCAGTGCTAGAGTACTAGCGGGAGTCACAGATACGCAGTATTTT.

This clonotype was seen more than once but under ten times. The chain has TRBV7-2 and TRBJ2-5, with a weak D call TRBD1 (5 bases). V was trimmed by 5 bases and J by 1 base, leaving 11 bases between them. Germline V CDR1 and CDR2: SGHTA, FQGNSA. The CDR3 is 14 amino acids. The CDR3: CASSLTQVQETQYF. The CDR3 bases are TGTGCCAGCAGCCTTACACAGGTCCAAGAGACCCAGTACTTC.

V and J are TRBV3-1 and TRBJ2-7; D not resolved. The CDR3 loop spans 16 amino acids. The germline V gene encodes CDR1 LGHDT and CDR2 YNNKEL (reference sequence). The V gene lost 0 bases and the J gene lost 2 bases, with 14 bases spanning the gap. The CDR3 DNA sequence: TGTGCCAGCAGCCAAGATCGGGCAGATCCTCCCTACGAGCAGTACTTC. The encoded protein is CASSQDRADPPYEQYF.

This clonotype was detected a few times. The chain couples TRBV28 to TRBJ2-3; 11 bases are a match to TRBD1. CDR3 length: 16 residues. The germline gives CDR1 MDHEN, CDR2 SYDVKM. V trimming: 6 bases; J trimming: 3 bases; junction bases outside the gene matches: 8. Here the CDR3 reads CASSQGQGARTDTQYF. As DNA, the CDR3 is TGTGCCAGCAGCCAAGGACAGGGGGCGCGGACAGATACGCAGTATTTT.

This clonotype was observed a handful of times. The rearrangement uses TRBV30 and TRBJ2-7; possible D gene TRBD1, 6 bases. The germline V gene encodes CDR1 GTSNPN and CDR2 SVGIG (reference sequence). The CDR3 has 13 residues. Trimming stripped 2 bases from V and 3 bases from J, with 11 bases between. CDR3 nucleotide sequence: TGTGCCTGGAGTATGACAGGATACTACGAGCAGTACTTC. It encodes CAWSMTGYYEQYF.